The 18 T cell receptor beta chains reported below all come from one sample, sequenced in a study of cytomegalovirus exposure and HLA in healthy donors. PCR was performed using 60 Vbeta and 13 Jbeta primers. Clones were sequenced by immunoSEQ multiplex PCR, and TCRdb holds only the in-frame ones, with some missing. The sample lists approximately 140,000 clones, around 82% occurring once. Sequencing was carried out using PBMCs. Receptors were obtained from a woman in her forties in good health and CMV-seropositive.

This clone was seen more than once but under ten times. The chain links TRBV2 to TRBJ1-1, with D perhaps TRBD1 (5 bases). Germline V gene sequence: CDR1 SNHLY, CDR2 FYNNEI. The V end lost 6 bases, the J end lost 9 bases, and 8 bases lay between the germline ends. The CDR3 loop spans 10 amino acids. The CDR3 region is CASRGGKAFF. The CDR3 bases are TGTGCCAGCAGGGGGGGAAAAGCTTTCTTT.

This chain connects TRBV2 to TRBJ1-2, with TRBD1 identical over 7 bases. Germline V CDR1 and CDR2: SNHLY, FYNNEI. The ends lost 6 bases at V and 1 base at J; junction bases unmatched: 5. The length of the CDR3 is 14 residues. The CDR3, as DNA: TGTGCCAGCAGGGGCAGGGGGAGTAACTATGGCTACACCTTC. Translating it yields CASRGRGSNYGYTF.

The chain employs TRBV7-8 and TRBJ2-1; TRBD2 might be the D (6 bases). The CDR3 extends over 15 amino acids. Germline assignment: CDR1 SGHVS and CDR2 FQNEAQ. The V end lost 4 bases, the J end lost 7 bases, and 17 bases lay between the germline ends. The CDR3 coding sequence is TGTGCCAGCAGCTCCAAGCGGGTGGGCGGGAATGAGCAGTTCTTC. This translates into CASSSKRVGGNEQFF.

As DNA, the CDR3 is TGTGCCAGCAGCTCCCGGGGGAGCGGGAGGTCAGCCGGGGAGCTGTTTTTT. Its protein product is CASSSRGSGRSAGELFF. The chain employs TRBV7-2 and TRBJ2-2, with 9 positions matching TRBD2. Germline lookup yields CDR1 SGHTA and CDR2 FQGNSA. The J segment lost 6 bases and the V segment lost 4 bases, leaving 12 bases of the junction unmatched. The CDR3 spans 17 residues.

This clone was counted only a few times. V and J are TRBV19 and TRBJ1-2; no definite D call. This CDR3 comprises 11 residues. The V gene's germline CDR1 is LNHDA and CDR2 SQIVND (reference sequence). The V and J ends lost 5 bases and 8 bases respectively, with 9 bases between them. CDR3 nucleotide sequence: TGTGCCAGTAGTGGCCTGCGGGGCTACACCTTC. This gives the protein CASSGLRGYTF.

This chain links TRBV6-5 with TRBJ1-1, with TRBD1 matching 9 bases. CDR3 length: 11 residues. Germline-derived CDR1 and CDR2 are MNHEY and SVGAGI. With 6 bases clipped from V and 13 bases from J, the junction kept 6 bases outside the gene matches. CDR3 sequence: CASSDGQGFFF. In nucleotides, the CDR3 is TGTGCCAGCAGCGACGGACAGGGGTTTTTCTTT.

The chain combines TRBV6-5 with TRBJ1-3, with 8 bases identical to TRBD1. The CDR3 spans 15 residues. Germline V lookup: CDR1 MNHEY, CDR2 SVGAGI. V shed 4 bases, J shed 3 bases, and the junction held 5 bases outside the gene matches. CDR3 loop: CASSFRTGLGNTIYF. CDR3 DNA: TGTGCCAGCAGTTTTCGGACAGGGCTTGGAAACACCATATATTTT.

The chain recombines TRBV11-2 with TRBJ1-4, with 7 bases matching TRBD1. Losses at the gene ends were 5 bases for V and 7 bases for J; bases not matched to a gene: 4. Per the germline V gene, CDR1 is SGHAT and CDR2 is FQNNGV. The CDR3 sequence is 13 residues long. The CDR3 reads CASSLTGSEKLFF. CDR3 sequence (DNA): TGTGCCAGCAGCCTGACAGGGAGTGAAAAACTGTTTTTT.

This clone was detected only a few times. V usage is TRBV6-5 and J usage is TRBJ2-7, with 11 bases identical to TRBD2. The CDR3 sequence is 16 residues long. Trimming removed 0 bases from V and 4 bases from J; junction bases left unmatched: 5. In germline, CDR1 is MNHEY, CDR2 SVGAGI. The CDR3 coding sequence is TGTGCCAGCAGTTACTCGGGGGGACTAGCGGAGTACGAGCAGTACTTC. This gives the protein CASSYSGGLAEYEQYF.

The chain carries TRBV7-6 and TRBJ1-4; a possible D gene is TRBD1 (6 bases). The CDR3 is 15 amino acids. Trimming removed 1 base at V and 6 bases at J, with 12 bases between. CDR1 is SGHVS and CDR2 is FNYEAQ in the germline V gene. The CDR3 loop reads CASSLGTGRDEKLFF. In DNA, the CDR3 is TGTGCCAGCAGCTTAGGAACAGGGCGAGATGAAAAACTGTTTTTT.

About this clone: At one end the junction does not follow the germline gene, possibly because of a read error. CDR3 amino acids: CSSYKNTEAFF. The CDR3 DNA reads TGTTCCAGCTACAAGAACACTGAAGCTTTCTTT. The chain uses TRBV7-9 and TRBJ1-1; no reliable D call. This CDR3 is 11 amino acids long. CDR1 is SEHNR and CDR2 is FQNEAQ in the germline V gene (reference sequence).

This clone appeared a few times. V and J are TRBV5-1 and TRBJ2-2, with 9 nucleotides matching TRBD2. The CDR3 is 18 residues long. V trimming: 4 bases; J trimming: 3 bases; junction bases outside the gene matches: 13. Germline CDR1 is SGHRS and CDR2 is YFSETQ. The CDR3 DNA is TGCGCCAGCAGCCCGAGGGCGGGAGGGCCCTCGGACACCGGGGAGCTGTTTTTT. Amino acids: CASSPRAGGPSDTGELFF.

This clone showed up just a few times. The chain recombines TRBV14 with TRBJ2-3; 7 bases fit TRBD2. Germline V gene sequence: CDR1 SGHDN, CDR2 FVKESK. This CDR3 is built from 16 residues. J was trimmed by 6 bases and V by 3 bases; bases with no gene match: 12. The CDR3: CASSQPGTGGQDTQYF. DNA for the CDR3: TGTGCCAGCAGCCAGCCCGGTACGGGAGGTCAGGATACGCAGTATTTT.

J is TRBJ2-7 and V is TRBV11-2, with D perhaps TRBD2 (5 bases). Germline values: CDR1 SGHAT, CDR2 FQNNGV. The length of the CDR3 is 13 residues. With 2 bases removed from V and 9 bases from J, the gap between germline ends came to 14 bases. The CDR3 bases are TGTGCCAGCAGCTTATCCAGGCGGGCGGCGCAGTACTTC. Translated, it gives CASSLSRRAAQYF.

This clone was seen once. The chain uses TRBV5-4 and TRBJ2-6; TRBD1 aligns across 11 bases. CDR3 length: 17 residues. The trim removed 3 bases at V and 3 bases at J, leaving 5 bases unmatched. The germline gives CDR1 SGHNT, CDR2 YYREEE (reference sequence). CDR3 amino acids: CASSYGQGALGANVLTF. The DNA of the CDR3 is TGTGCCAGCAGCTATGGACAGGGGGCGCTTGGGGCCAACGTCCTGACTTTC.

Notes on this clone: This specimen includes other DNA sequences encoding the same CDR3. The gene calls are TRBV5-4 and TRBJ2-7; 11 bases fit TRBD2. The CDR3 runs 15 residues. J was trimmed by 3 bases and V by 3 bases; bases with no gene match: 5. Looked up from germline, CDR1 is SGHNT and CDR2 is YYREEE (reference sequence). CDR3 residues: CASSSGTSGNYEQYF. The CDR3 DNA reads TGTGCCAGCAGCTCCGGGACTAGCGGTAACTACGAGCAGTACTTC.

This chain joins TRBV5-5 and TRBJ2-7; no firm D call. CDR3 size: 12 residues. Germline V CDR1 and CDR2: SGHKS, YYEKEE (reference sequence). The V end lost 4 bases, the J end lost 2 bases, and 7 bases lay between the germline ends. The CDR3 protein is CASSDLAYEQYF. DNA for the CDR3: TGTGCCAGCAGCGACTTAGCCTACGAGCAGTACTTC.

Points on this clone: In this CDR3 the conserved last residue, phenylalanine or tryptophan, is missing, so a read error is likely. The chain is built from TRBV9 and TRBJ1-4; 7 bases line up with TRBD1. Germline CDR1 is SGDLS and CDR2 is YYNGEE. V lost 2 bases, J lost 8 bases, and 9 bases stayed unmatched. There are 15 residues in the CDR3. The CDR3 sequence is CASSVQQGQGEKLFV. The CDR3 DNA is TGTGCCAGCAGCGTCCAACAGGGGCAGGGGGAAAAACTGTTTGTT.